This T cell receptor (beta chain) comes out of a study of T-cell memory formation after mild COVID-19 (dated by TCRdb to about 2021). Study-wide context: Most TCR sequence clusters were specific to one of the two donors. The cohort was made up of two young adult volunteers, one female and one male, who were previously healthy. In two donors, T-cell clones that expanded and contracted after mild COVID-19 were followed by sequencing TCRalpha and TCRbeta repertoires longitudinally. General study outcomes and caveats: Contracting CD4+ clones appeared mostly in the CM and EM memory subsets, whereas CD8+ clones were enriched in EMRA. The detection of some responding clones in pre-infection memory suggests that pre-existing cross-reactive memory T cells joined the SARS-CoV-2 response. Balanced CD4/CD8 phenotypes were observed for clones contracting from day 15 to 85, whereas a bias towards CD4+ was observed for a second wave of clones expanding from day 15 to 37. The second-wave clones that peaked on day 37 were not confirmed to be SARS-CoV-2 specific. The study included only a couple of mild cases, and larger cohorts that include severe cases with pre-infection samples were judged to be necessary.

Ficoll-Paque density gradient centrifugation was the method used to isolate PBMCs. The junction carries 12 bases between V and J, which are trimmed by 5 bases and 5 bases respectively. In the germline V gene (reference sequence), CDR1 corresponds to SEHNR and CDR2 to FQNEAQ. Reading from cysteine to phenylalanine, the CDR3 counts 13 amino acids. Only CDR3 DNA is held: 39 bases, read in frame from base 1. A remark on this clonotype: Its antigen remains unidentified. No base quality information exists; no much larger clone differs at one position.

The sequencer listed for this sample is Illumina NovaSeq 6000. Using 5'RACE with constant-segment primers, TCRalpha and TCRbeta cDNA libraries were constructed, with sample barcodes and unique molecular identifiers added in the process. RNA was extracted from every sample with Trizol reagent. The libraries were amplified in two PCR steps, and the second step added a second sample barcode and Illumina TruSeq adapters. The libraries were sequenced on an Illumina NovaSeq using 2 x 150 bp paired-end reads. As for the authors' bioinformatics: With migec v1.2.7, reads were demultiplexed and then collapsed into UMI-guided consensus sequences. Using mixcr v2.1.11, UMI consensuses were aligned to TRA and TRB V and J templates and then assembled into clonotypes. A clonotype was counted as expanded or contracted only if both edgeR and NoisET called the change significant, with noise models trained on biological replicates. edgeR calls used a false discovery rate-adjusted p below 0.01 and a log2 fold-change threshold of 1. As an exploratory analysis of dynamics, max-normalized trajectories of the 1000 most abundant clonotypes were examined with PCA combined with hierarchical clustering. The CD4 or CD8 phenotype of responding clones was assigned using the separately sequenced CD4+ and CD8+ repertoires. TCRdb reran the public reads through fastp at Q25 and MiXCR, keeping productive beta chains. Under each unique CDR3 protein, matching rows form one entry showing the most common genes and DNA. The V and J calls reflect TCRdb's pipeline rather than the authors' work. For this sample the table gives 300,000 to 350,000 distinct CDR3 sequences, of which roughly an eighth were detected only once. The ten largest account for 20% to 25% of the sample.

This clonotype was obtained from a man between 18 and 35 years old who had mild COVID-19 (a few samples of this study predate the infection). The sample titles of this study are shuffled in the database, so cell type and time point are left out; the donor was told from shared clones. Sample: PBMCs or a T cell subset sorted from them (not recorded which). The V and J segments used are TRBV7-9 and TRBJ1-1, with the D gene not confidently named. The DNA sequence is given as TGTGCCAGCAGCCTGGACCCAAGGACTGAAGCTTTCTTT. This yields the protein CASSLDPRTEAFF. Reference TRBV7-9 and TRBJ1-1 genes cover what lies past the CDR3, so the full variable domain is DTGVSQNPRHKITKRGQNVTFRCDPISEHNRLYWYRQTLGQGPEFLTYFQNEAQLEKSRLLSDRFSAERPKGSFSTLEIQRTEQGDSAMYLCASSLDPRTEAFFGQGTRLTVV.